This TCR beta chain was profiled in a study of blood T cell repertoires in COVID-19. This CDR3 has 19 amino acids. The junction had 13 bases not matched to a gene; V was cut back by 5 bases and J by 0 bases. Germline-derived CDR1 and CDR2 are SGHRS and YFSETQ. This clone occurred many times. Libraries were prepared by immunoSEQ multiplex PCR; TCRdb keeps only in-frame clonotypes and omits some of them. The sample carries approximately 320,000 clones, 87% recorded once. The gene calls are TRBV5-1 and TRBJ2-7; 14 positions agree with TRBD2. Sequencing input: PBMCs or T cells enriched from blood (not recorded which). The TCR was taken from a young woman who had recovered from COVID-19. CDR3 sequence: CASSYPGLAGAPYSYEQYF. For the CDR3, the DNA is TGCGCCAGCAGTTATCCGGGACTAGCGGGAGCGCCTTACTCCTACGAGCAGTACTTC.